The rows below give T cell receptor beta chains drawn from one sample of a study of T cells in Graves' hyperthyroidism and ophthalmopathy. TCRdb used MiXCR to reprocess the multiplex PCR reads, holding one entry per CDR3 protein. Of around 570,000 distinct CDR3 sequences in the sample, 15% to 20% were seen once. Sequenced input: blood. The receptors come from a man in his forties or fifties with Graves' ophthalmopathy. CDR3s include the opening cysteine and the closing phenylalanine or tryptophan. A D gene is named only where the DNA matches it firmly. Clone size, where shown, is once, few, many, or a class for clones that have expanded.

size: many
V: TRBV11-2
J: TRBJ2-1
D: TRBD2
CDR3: CASSPDLAGANEQFF
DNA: TGTGCCAGCAGCCCCGACCTAGCGGGGGCAAATGAGCAGTTCTTC

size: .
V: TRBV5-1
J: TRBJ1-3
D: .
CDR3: CASNPGEPGNTIYF
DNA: TGCGCCAGCAACCCCGGGGAGCCTGGAAACACCATATATTTT

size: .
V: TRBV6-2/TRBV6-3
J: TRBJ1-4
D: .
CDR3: CASSDGWGLEKLFF
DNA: TGTGCCAGCAGTGATGGATGGGGGCTTGAAAAACTGTTTTTT

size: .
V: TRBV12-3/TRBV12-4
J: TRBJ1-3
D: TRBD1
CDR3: CASSPTGGRSGNTIYF
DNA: TGTGCCAGCAGTCCGACAGGGGGCAGATCTGGAAACACCATATATTTT

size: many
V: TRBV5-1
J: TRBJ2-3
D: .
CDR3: CASSLASEIGTQYF
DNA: TGCGCCAGCAGCTTGGCTTCGGAGATCGGTACGCAGTATTTT

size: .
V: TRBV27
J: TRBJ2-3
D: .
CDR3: CASSLYGGTDTQYF
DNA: TGTGCCAGCAGTTTATACGGAGGCACAGATACGCAGTATTTT

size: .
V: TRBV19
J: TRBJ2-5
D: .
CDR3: CASSILGRETQYF
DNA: TGTGCCAGTAGTATCTTGGGCAGGGAGACCCAGTACTTC

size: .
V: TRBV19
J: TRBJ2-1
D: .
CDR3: CASSEGFQQSYNEQFF
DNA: TGTGCCAGTAGCGAAGGATTTCAGCAGAGCTACAATGAGCAGTTCTTC

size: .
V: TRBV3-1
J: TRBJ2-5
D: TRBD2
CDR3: CASSQEGAGAETQYF
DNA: TGTGCCAGCAGCCAAGAAGGGGCGGGAGCAGAGACCCAGTACTTC

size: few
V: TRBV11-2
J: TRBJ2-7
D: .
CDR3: CASSLGISGYEQYF
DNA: TGTGCCAGCAGCTTAGGCATATCTGGTTACGAGCAGTACTTC

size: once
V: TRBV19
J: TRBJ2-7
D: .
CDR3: CASSIAGEQYF
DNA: TGTGCCAGTAGTATAGCTGGCGAGCAGTACTTC

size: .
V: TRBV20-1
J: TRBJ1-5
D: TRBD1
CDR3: CSAGWNIGTGDQPQHF
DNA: TGCAGTGCTGGGTGGAATATCGGGACAGGGGATCAGCCCCAGCATTTT

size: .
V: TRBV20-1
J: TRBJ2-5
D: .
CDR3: CSASEGGKETQYF
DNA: TGCAGTGCTAGTGAGGGGGGAAAAGAGACCCAGTACTTC

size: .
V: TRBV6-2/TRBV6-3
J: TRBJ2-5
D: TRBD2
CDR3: CASSYSVAGFQETQYF
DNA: TGTGCCAGCAGTTACTCGGTAGCGGGTTTCCAAGAGACCCAGTACTTC

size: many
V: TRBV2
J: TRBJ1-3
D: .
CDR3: CASSFDDRYSGNTIYF
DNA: TGTGCCAGCAGTTTTGACGACAGGTACTCTGGAAACACCATATATTTT

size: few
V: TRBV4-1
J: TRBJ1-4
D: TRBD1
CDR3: CASSQDSGTGRRKLFF
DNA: TGCGCCAGCAGCCAAGATTCTGGGACAGGAAGACGAAAACTGTTTTTT

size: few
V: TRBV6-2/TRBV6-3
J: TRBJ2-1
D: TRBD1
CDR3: CASSYGTGGPEQFF
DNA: TGTGCCAGCAGTTACGGGACAGGGGGCCCTGAGCAGTTCTTC

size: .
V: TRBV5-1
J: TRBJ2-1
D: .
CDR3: CASMQGNLGGNEQFF
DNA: TGCGCCAGCATGCAAGGAAACCTAGGGGGCAATGAGCAGTTCTTC

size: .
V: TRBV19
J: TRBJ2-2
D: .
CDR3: CASSSSGYNTGELFF
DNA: TGTGCCAGTAGCAGCAGCGGGTATAACACCGGGGAACTGTTTTTT

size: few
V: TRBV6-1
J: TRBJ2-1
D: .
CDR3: CASRFLAVGEQFF
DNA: TGTGCCAGCAGGTTTCTAGCTGTAGGGGAGCAGTTCTTC

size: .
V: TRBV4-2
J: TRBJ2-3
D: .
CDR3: CASSQTQADTQYF
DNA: TGTGCCAGCAGCCAAACTCAGGCGGATACGCAGTATTTT

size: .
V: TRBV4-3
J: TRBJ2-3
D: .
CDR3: CASSQEWVGEGTDTQYF
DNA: TGCGCCAGCAGCCAAGAATGGGTAGGTGAAGGCACAGATACGCAGTATTTT

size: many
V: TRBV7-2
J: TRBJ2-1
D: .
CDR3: CASSFSTNEQFF
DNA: TGTGCCAGCAGCTTTTCCACCAATGAGCAGTTCTTC

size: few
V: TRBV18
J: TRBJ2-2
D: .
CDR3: CASSPGDRQRLFF
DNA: TGTGCCAGCTCACCAGGGGACCGTCAAAGGCTGTTTTTT

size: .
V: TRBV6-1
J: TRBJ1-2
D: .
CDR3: CASRLIFEYGYTF
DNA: TGTGCCAGCAGACTCATATTCGAATATGGCTACACCTTC

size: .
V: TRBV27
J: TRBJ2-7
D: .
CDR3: CASSLTPRSSYEQYF
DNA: TGTGCCAGCAGTCTAACTCCTCGGTCGTCCTACGAGCAGTACTTC

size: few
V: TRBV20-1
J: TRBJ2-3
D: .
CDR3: CSGNGHYTDTQYF
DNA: TGCAGTGGGAACGGACACTACACAGATACGCAGTATTTT

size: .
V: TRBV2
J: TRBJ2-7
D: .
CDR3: CASSGTYYEQYF
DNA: TGTGCCAGCTCCGGCACATACTACGAGCAGTACTTC

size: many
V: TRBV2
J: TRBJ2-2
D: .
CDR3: CATPAGGTGELFF
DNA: TGTGCCACCCCGGCGGGTGGCACCGGGGAGCTGTTTTTT

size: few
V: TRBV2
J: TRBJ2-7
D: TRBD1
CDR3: CASMAGQGFSYEQYF
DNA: TGTGCCAGCATGGCGGGACAGGGTTTTTCCTACGAGCAGTACTTC

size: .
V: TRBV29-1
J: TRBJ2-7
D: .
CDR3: CSVDGPGSYEQYF
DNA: TGCAGCGTTGACGGCCCCGGTAGCTACGAGCAGTACTTC

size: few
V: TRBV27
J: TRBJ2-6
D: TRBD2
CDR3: CASTGDYPSGANVLTF
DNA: TGTGCCAGCACCGGGGACTACCCCTCTGGGGCCAACGTCCTGACTTTC

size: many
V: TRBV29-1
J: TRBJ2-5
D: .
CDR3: CSVDGRTSYQETQYF
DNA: TGCAGCGTTGATGGGCGTACTTCGTACCAAGAGACCCAGTACTTC

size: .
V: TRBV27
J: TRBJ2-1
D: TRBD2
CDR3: CASSNGGYNEQFF
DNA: TGTGCCAGCAGCAACGGGGGGTACAATGAGCAGTTCTTC

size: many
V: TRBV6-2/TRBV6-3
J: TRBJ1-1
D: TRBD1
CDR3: CASSDLTGGTTEAFF
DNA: TGTGCCAGCAGTGATTTGACAGGGGGCACCACTGAAGCTTTCTTT

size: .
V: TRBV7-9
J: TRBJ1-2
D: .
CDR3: CASSPPIGYNYGYTF
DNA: TGTGCCAGCAGCCCTCCCATCGGTTATAACTATGGCTACACCTTC